This TCR beta chain was sequenced during a study of CD8+ T cells in alopecia areata. This CDR3 has 18 amino acids. Germline V gene data show CDR1 as ENHRY and CDR2 as SYGVKD. V shed 6 bases and J 1 base; nucleotides not matched to a gene: 14. This clone was found a few times. The sample's treatment: oral pan-JAK inhibitor, 5-10 mg twice daily. Isolated RNA was reverse transcribed into cDNA used as the sequencing template. This table comes from immunoSEQ multiplex PCR, and its TCRdb copy is limited to in-frame clones, with some not included. The repertoire has 200,000 to 250,000 clones, around 57% of them found once; the top ten carry roughly 1.4%.

The rearrangement links TRBV10-3 to TRBJ2-3; TRBD1 agrees at 9 bases. This TCR came from a human donor with alopecia areata. The material was CD4+ T cells sorted from blood, obtained at week 4, from a patient treated with tofacitinib. The chain's CDR3 is CAIRRTGDGSAGTDTQYF. The DNA of the CDR3 is TGTGCCATCAGGCGGACAGGGGACGGGTCGGCTGGCACAGATACGCAGTATTTT.